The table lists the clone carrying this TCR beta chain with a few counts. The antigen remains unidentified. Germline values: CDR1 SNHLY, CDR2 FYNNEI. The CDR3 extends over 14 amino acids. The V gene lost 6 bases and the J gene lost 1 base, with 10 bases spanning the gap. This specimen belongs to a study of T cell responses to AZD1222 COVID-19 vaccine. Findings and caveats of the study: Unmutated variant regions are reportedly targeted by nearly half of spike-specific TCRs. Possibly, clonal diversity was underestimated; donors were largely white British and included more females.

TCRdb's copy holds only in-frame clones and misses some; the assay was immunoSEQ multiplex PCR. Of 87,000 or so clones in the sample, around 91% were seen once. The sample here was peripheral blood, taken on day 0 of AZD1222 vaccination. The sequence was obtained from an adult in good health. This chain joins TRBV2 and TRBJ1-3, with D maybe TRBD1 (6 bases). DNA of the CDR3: TGTGCCAGCAGAACGGACAGATCTGGAAACACCATATATTTT. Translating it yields CASRTDRSGNTIYF.